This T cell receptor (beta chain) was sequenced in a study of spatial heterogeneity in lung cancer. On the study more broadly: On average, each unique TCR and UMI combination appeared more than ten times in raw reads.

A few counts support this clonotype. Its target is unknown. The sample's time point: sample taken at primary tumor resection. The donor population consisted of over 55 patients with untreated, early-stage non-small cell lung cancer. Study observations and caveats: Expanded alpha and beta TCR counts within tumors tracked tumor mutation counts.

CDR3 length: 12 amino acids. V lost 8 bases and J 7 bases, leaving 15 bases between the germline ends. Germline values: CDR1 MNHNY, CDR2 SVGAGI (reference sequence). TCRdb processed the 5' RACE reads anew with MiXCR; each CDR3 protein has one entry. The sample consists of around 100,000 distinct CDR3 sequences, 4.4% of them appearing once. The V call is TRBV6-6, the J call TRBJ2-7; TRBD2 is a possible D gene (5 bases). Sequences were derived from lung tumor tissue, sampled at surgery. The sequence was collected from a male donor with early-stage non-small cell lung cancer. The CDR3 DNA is TGTGCCAGCTGTCGAGGGCGAGGGGAGCAGTACTTC. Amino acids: CASCRGRGEQYF.